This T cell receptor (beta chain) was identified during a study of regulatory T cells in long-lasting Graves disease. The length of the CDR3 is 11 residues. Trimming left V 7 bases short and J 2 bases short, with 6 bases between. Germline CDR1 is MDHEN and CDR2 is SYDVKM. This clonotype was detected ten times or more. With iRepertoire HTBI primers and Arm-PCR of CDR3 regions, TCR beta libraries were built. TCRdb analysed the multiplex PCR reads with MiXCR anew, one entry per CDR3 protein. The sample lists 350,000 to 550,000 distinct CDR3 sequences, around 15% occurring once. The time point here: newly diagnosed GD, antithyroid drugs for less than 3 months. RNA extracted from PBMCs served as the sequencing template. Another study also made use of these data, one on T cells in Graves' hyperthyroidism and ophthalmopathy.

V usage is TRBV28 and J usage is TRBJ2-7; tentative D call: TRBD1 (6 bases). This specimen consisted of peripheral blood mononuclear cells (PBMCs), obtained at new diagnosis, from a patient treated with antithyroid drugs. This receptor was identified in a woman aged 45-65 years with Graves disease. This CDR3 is CASKGAYEQYF. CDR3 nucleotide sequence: TGTGCCAGCAAGGGGGCCTACGAGCAGTACTTC.